Reported below is one TCR beta chain. Its antigen is as yet unknown. Germline CDR1 is LNHDA and CDR2 is SQIVND (reference sequence). The junction had 11 bases not matched to a gene; V was cut back by 7 bases and J by 1 base. The CDR3 runs 16 residues. TCRdb's table, derived via immunoSEQ multiplex PCR, lists solely in-frame clones and lacks some. This table has approximately 9,500 clones, 55% to 75% appearing once. These data are taken from a study of CD4+ T cells in melanoma. Study observations and caveats: CD8+ T cell, macrophage and B cell function reportedly correlated with neoantigen-specific CD4+ T cells. Diverse differentiation states were reported for melanoma neoantigen-specific CD4+ T cells.

Input material: cells from a culture (not recorded whether cultured in vitro). V is TRBV19 and J is TRBJ2-3, with 7 positions matching TRBD2. The sequence was obtained from a human donor with melanoma. The CDR3 region is CASKRGDHLGTDTQYF. The DNA of the CDR3 is TGTGCCAGTAAACGGGGGGATCATCTAGGCACAGATACGCAGTATTTT. The full variable domain, its missing parts supplied by reference TRBV19 and TRBJ2-3, is DGGITQSPKYLFRKEGQNVTLSCEQNLNHDAMYWYRQDPGQGLRLIYYSQIVNDFQKGDIAEGYSVSREKKESFPLTVTSAQKNPTAFYLCASKRGDHLGTDTQYFGPGTRLTVL.